This TCR beta chain was sequenced during a study of T cells after yellow fever vaccination. About the research overall: SMART-Seq v4 Ultra Low Input prepared libraries from low-cell fractions.

A 5'RACE template-switching step, the method used to make TCR cDNA, added a universal primer site and UMIs. MiXCR, applied by TCRdb to the 5' RACE reads, yields one record per CDR3 protein. This sample has under 700,000 distinct CDR3 sequences; approximately 16% occur once, and the top ten carry approximately 15%. About this clonotype: Its antigen is as yet unknown.

V shed 3 bases and J 6 bases; nucleotides not matched to a gene: 7. The CDR3 is 15 amino acids. Germline CDR1 LGHNA, CDR2 YNFKEQ. Whole-study findings and limits: When the response was secondary, it was weaker but reached its peak faster, day 5 versus 15. Reappearance after the booster was observed for most primary-vaccination clones (96% CD4, over 75% CD8).

The J gene is TRBJ2-4, the V gene TRBV4-2; TRBD1 agrees at 8 bases. The sample consisted of PBMCs, taken roughly 5 days after the first yellow fever vaccination. The receptor's source is a man aged 18 to 30 who received the YFV17D yellow fever vaccine. The CDR3: CASSQGGGQGNIQYF. The CDR3 nucleotides are TGTGCCAGCAGCCAGGGGGGCGGACAGGGAAACATTCAGTACTTC.